This T cell receptor (beta chain) was identified in a study of blood T cell repertoires in COVID-19. The wider study: The cDNA or gDNA used as material had been derived from T cells, B-cell-depleted T cells, or PBMCs.

The germline V gene has CDR1 SGHKS and CDR2 YYEKEE (reference sequence). V dropped 1 base and J dropped 0 bases, with 11 bases sitting between them. The CDR3 is 16 amino acids. In the study's own analysis: By means of reference gene primer amplification, nucleated cell counts were estimated. Here immunoSEQ multiplex PCR was the method, and the copy in TCRdb shows in-frame clones only, minus some. The D gene and trimming were derived from the DNA, and the V and J assignments and clone size from that table. The sample carries about 150,000 clones, 84% recorded once. The rearrangement uses TRBV5-5 and TRBJ1-3; D might be TRBD1 (6 bases). This clonotype was obtained from a woman aged 50 to 60 in a cohort sampled during active or convalescent COVID-19. The sequenced material came from peripheral blood. In DNA form, the CDR3 reads TGTGCCAGCAGCTTGCAGTGGGACATCTCTGGAAACACCATATATTTT. Translation: CASSLQWDISGNTIYF.